This record concerns one T cell receptor (beta chain) sequence. Amplification used 60 Vbeta primers and 13 Jbeta primers. Clones were sequenced by immunoSEQ multiplex PCR, and TCRdb holds only the in-frame ones, with some missing. This sample's table reports about 70,000 clones. This sample is drawn from a study of cytomegalovirus exposure and HLA in healthy donors. The receptor's source is a female donor in good health and CMV-seropositive. What was sequenced was PBMCs.

The CDR3: CASSFPGGQYEQYF. The DNA for the CDR3 is TGTGCCAGCAGTTTCCCCGGGGGGCAATACGAGCAGTACTTC. The chain links TRBV28 to TRBJ2-7; D possibly corresponds to TRBD2 (7 bases). Trimming removed 3 bases at V and 4 bases at J, with 13 bases between. The CDR3 length is 14 residues. Per the germline V gene, CDR1 is MDHEN and CDR2 is SYDVKM.